This is a list of T cell receptor beta chains from one sample in a study of blood T cells in healthy people across ages. Via MiXCR, TCRdb re-called the 5' RACE reads, giving one row per CDR3 protein. The sample shows about a million distinct CDR3 sequences, about two fifths of them seen only once. The sample was blood. These receptors were taken from a man aged 18 to 30 in good health. CDR3s include the opening cysteine and the closing phenylalanine or tryptophan. The D gene is left open where the match is weak.

TRBV12-5	TRBJ2-3	TRBD1	CASGNGTVSTGDTQYF
TRBV30	TRBJ1-5	-	CAWSEGQSNQPQHF
TRBV27	TRBJ1-2	TRBD1	CASSPLDRANGYTF
TRBV10-3	TRBJ2-6	TRBD1	CANSPGGTGGLRAKVLTF
TRBV4-2	TRBJ1-1	-	CASSSRTYSNTEAFF
TRBV27	TRBJ2-3	-	CASSSDFTGTDTQYF
TRBV15	TRBJ1-4	-	CATSTTKQGTLEKLFF
TRBV24-1	TRBJ2-4	-	CATSDSEVVSEQYF
TRBV6-2/TRBV6-3	TRBJ1-5	-	CASSPSGGGPLEPQHF
TRBV4-2	TRBJ1-2	-	CASSQDLAGLDGYTF
TRBV30	TRBJ1-1	TRBD1	CAWSVFLTGGLTEAFF
TRBV5-1	TRBJ1-4	-	CASSTTLGGGPRNEKLFF
TRBV7-6	TRBJ1-1	-	CASSLRPAGPNTEAFF
TRBV6-1	TRBJ1-2	TRBD1	CASSEALRDRVGYTF
TRBV20-1	TRBJ2-7	-	CSARGSKPYEQYF
TRBV20-1	TRBJ2-3	TRBD2	CSAARTSRSTDTQYF
TRBV12-3/TRBV12-4	TRBJ1-1	-	CASSVNTEAFF
TRBV7-9	TRBJ2-7	-	CASSVSAGFYEYF
TRBV7-9	TRBJ2-3	-	CASSHDLGLTQNTQYF
TRBV27	TRBJ2-1	TRBD1	CASGQVPAYNEQFF
TRBV20-1	TRBJ1-2	-	CSASRGQGDGYTF
TRBV27	TRBJ2-3	-	CASSRDFGDTQYF
TRBV12-5	TRBJ2-1	TRBD2	CASGLGTSSGGYNEQFF
TRBV20-1	TRBJ1-5	-	CSARGGPYSNQPQHF
TRBV20-1	TRBJ2-1	-	CSVSGALGEQFF
TRBV6-2/TRBV6-3	TRBJ1-5	TRBD1	CASSYSGTGERQPQHF
TRBV18	TRBJ1-5	TRBD1	CASSATGSNNQPQHF
TRBV30	TRBJ2-7	TRBD1	CAWTVDRGIGEQYF
TRBV7-8	TRBJ1-5	-	CASSLAQKVNQPQHF
TRBV4-2	TRBJ2-1	TRBD2	CASSQGTSPDEQFF
TRBV3-1	TRBJ1-4	TRBD1	CASSQDGGQGNEKLFF
TRBV5-1	TRBJ2-3	-	CASSLEDNTDTQYF
TRBV5-1	TRBJ2-1	-	CPSSLADNEQFF
TRBV29-1	TRBJ1-1	-	CSVDDGQGNTEAFF
TRBV4-3	TRBJ1-5	-	CASSQDTAGNQPQHF
TRBV6-6	TRBJ1-2	-	CASSSADGLGGYTF
TRBV12-3/TRBV12-4	TRBJ2-3	TRBD2	CASRGLAVLGTDTQYF
TRBV20-1	TRBJ2-1	-	CSARSSGSYNEQFF
TRBV5-6	-	-	CASSLEASYNEQYF
TRBV6-5	TRBJ1-2	TRBD1	CASRRPTGDYGYTF
TRBV12-3/TRBV12-4	TRBJ2-7	TRBD1	CASSQSEGAYYEQYF
TRBV27	TRBJ1-5	TRBD1	CASSTVDRVKGVSNQPQHF
TRBV20-1	TRBJ2-2	TRBD2	CSARDLAGDTNTGELFF
TRBV4-3	TRBJ2-6	-	CASSQGMNSGANVLTF
TRBV6-6	TRBJ2-3	-	CASSYASSRADTQYF
TRBV4-1	TRBJ2-5	-	CASSQGDHQETQYF
TRBV14	TRBJ1-1	-	CASSQGAGKAFF
TRBV5-1	TRBJ2-3	-	CASSLAGNTQYF
TRBV4-3	TRBJ2-3	-	CASSQVRITDTQYF
TRBV11-2	TRBJ2-3	TRBD2	CASSWRLADTQYF
TRBV27	TRBJ1-3	TRBD1	CASRQTGAVSPGNTIYF
TRBV20-1	TRBJ2-3	-	CSARKVVITDTQYF